This TCR beta chain was obtained from a study of regulatory T cells in long-lasting Graves disease. Findings and caveats of the study: Owing to a sample size that was small, accuracy may have been reduced. Persistent patients had a count of shared public clonotypes (under 3,000) that exceeded that of new patients (about 970).

Germline V gene sequence: CDR1 SGHKS, CDR2 YYEKEE (reference sequence). Losses at the gene ends were 4 bases for V and 5 bases for J; bases not matched to a gene: 11. This CDR3 spans 15 amino acids. Time point described: persistent/refractory GD, antithyroid drugs over 5 years with positive TRAb. Researchers made the TCR library from RNA that was extracted from PBMCs. This clonotype has at least ten counts. Its target is unknown. To make TCR beta libraries, researchers used iRepertoire HTBI primers and Arm-PCR of CDR3 regions. In the authors' workflow: Identification across samples found more than 55 TRBV and approximately 15 TRBJ segments. TCRdb used MiXCR to reprocess the multiplex PCR reads, holding one entry per CDR3 protein. For this entry, the V and J calls and clone size follow TCRdb and not the study's own pipeline. Of around 460,000 distinct CDR3 sequences listed, around a fifth are singletons.

This receptor was taken from a female donor with Graves disease. This chain connects TRBV5-5 to TRBJ2-5; 7 positions match TRBD1. The starting material was peripheral blood mononuclear cells (PBMCs), obtained when the disease was refractory, from a patient treated with antithyroid drugs. The CDR3 reads CASSHPTTGWETQYF. In nucleotides, the CDR3 is TGTGCCAGCAGCCACCCCACGACAGGGTGGGAGACCCAGTACTTC.